This TCR beta chain stems from a study of blood T cell repertoires in COVID-19. The wider study: The United States, Italy and Spain provided the acute and convalescent COVID-19 samples. T cells, B-cell-depleted T cells, or PBMCs supplied cDNA or gDNA.

Source study methods: Estimation of nucleated cell counts relied on the amplification of reference gene primers. This table comes from immunoSEQ multiplex PCR, and its TCRdb copy is limited to in-frame clones, with some not included. V and J calls and clone size are copied from that table; D and trimming were computed from the DNA. The sample has about 120,000 clones; approximately 80% are singletons. CDR1 is LGHNA and CDR2 is YSLEER in the germline V gene. With V trimmed by 4 bases and J by 6 bases, 8 bases remained unmatched. The CDR3 runs to 15 residues. The J gene is TRBJ2-1, the V gene TRBV4-3, with 8 bases lining up with TRBD1. The sequenced material came from peripheral blood. This clonotype was obtained from a woman in her sixties or seventies with acute or convalescent COVID-19. The CDR3 DNA follows: TGCGCCAGCAGCCCTCAGGACAGGGCCCCCAATGAGCAGTTCTTC. Translation gives CASSPQDRAPNEQFF.